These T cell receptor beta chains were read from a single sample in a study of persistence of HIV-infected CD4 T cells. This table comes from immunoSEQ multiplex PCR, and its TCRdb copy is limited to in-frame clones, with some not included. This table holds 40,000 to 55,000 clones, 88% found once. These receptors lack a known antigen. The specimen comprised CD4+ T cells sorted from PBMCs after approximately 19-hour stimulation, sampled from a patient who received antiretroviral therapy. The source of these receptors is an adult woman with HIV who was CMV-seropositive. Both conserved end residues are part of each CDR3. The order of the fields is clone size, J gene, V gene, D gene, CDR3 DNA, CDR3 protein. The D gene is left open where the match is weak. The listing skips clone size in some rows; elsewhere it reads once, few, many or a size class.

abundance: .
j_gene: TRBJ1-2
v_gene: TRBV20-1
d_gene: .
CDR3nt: TGCAGTGCTAGTCCCCCCCTATCAGGGCATGGCTACACCTTC
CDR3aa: CSASPPLSGHGYTF

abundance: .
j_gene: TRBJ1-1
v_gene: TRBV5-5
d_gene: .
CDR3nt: TGTGCCAGCAGCTTGGCCGCCCTAACGCCTTTCTTT
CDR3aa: CASSLAALTPFF

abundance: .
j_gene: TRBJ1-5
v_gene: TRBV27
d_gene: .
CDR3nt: TGTGCCAGCAGTTTGGTCCACGACAGAAATCAGCCCCAGCATTTT
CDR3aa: CASSLVHDRNQPQHF

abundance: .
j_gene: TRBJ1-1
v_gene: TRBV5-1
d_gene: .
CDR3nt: TGCGCCAGCAGCGCAAACACGAACACTGAAGCTTTCTTT
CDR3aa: CASSANTNTEAFF

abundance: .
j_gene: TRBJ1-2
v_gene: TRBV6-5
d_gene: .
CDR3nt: TGTGCCAGCAGTTCTTACTTCGACAGACTCTATGGCTACACCTTC
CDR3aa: CASSSYFDRLYGYTF

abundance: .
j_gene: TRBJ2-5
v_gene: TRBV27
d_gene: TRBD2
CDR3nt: TGTGCCAGCAGTTTAGGGGGGACTATCCAAGAGACCCAGTACTTC
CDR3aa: CASSLGGTIQETQYF

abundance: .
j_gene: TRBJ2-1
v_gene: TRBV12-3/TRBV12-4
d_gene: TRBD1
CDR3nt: TGTGCCAGCAGCACACAGGGGTACAATGAGCAGTTCTTC
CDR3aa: CASSTQGYNEQFF

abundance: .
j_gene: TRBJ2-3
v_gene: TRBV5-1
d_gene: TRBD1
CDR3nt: TGCGCCAGCAGAGGGGACAGGAATACAGATACGCAGTATTTT
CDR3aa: CASRGDRNTDTQYF

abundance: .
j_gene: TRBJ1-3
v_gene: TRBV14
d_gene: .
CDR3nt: TGTGCCAGCAGCGCACTCGATCTTGGAAACACCATATATTTT
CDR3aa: CASSALDLGNTIYF

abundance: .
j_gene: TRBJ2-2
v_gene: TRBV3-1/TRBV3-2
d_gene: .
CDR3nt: TGTGCCAGCAGCCAAGGAGTGGCAGGGGTTACCGGGGAGCTGTTTTTT
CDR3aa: CASSQGVAGVTGELFF

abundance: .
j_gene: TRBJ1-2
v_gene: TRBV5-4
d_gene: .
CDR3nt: TGTGCCAGCAGCTTGACAACCTCGCATGGCTACACCTTC
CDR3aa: CASSLTTSHGYTF

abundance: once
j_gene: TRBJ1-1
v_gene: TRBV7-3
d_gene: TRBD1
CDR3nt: TGTGCCAGCAGCTCTTCAGACAGGGCCACTGAAGCTTTCTTT
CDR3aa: CASSSSDRATEAFF

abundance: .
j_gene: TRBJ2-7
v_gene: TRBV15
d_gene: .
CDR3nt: TGTGCCACCAGCAGAGATAATCGGCTAGTAGAGCAGTACTTC
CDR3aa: CATSRDNRLVEQYF

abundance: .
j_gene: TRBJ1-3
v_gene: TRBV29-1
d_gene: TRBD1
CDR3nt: TGCAGCGTTGTCCCCAATCCAGGGGGTTCTGGAAACACCATATATTTT
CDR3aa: CSVVPNPGGSGNTIYF

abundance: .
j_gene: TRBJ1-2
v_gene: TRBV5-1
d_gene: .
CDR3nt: TGCGCCAGCAGACTCCTCGAGGGGCGGTATGGCTACACCTTC
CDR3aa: CASRLLEGRYGYTF

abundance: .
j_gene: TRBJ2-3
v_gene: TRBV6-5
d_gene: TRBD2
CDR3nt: TGTGCCAGCAGTTTTGGACTAGCGGGGGGCACAGATACGCAGTATTTT
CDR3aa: CASSFGLAGGTDTQYF

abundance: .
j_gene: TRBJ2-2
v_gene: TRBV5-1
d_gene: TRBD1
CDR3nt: TGCGCCAGCAGCCTAGGACAGGAGTACACCGGGGAGCTGTTTTTT
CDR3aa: CASSLGQEYTGELFF

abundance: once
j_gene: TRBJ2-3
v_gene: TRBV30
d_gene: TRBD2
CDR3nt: TGTGCCTGGAGTGTAATAGCGGGGGTCACAGATACGCAGTATTTT
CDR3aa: CAWSVIAGVTDTQYF

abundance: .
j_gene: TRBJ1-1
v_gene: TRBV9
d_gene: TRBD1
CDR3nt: TGTGCCAGCAGCCCCAGGGACAGGGGGCGCAGGGTCGCTGAAGCTTTCTTT
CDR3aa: CASSPRDRGRRVAEAFF

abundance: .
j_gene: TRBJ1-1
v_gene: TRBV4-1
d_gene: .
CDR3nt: TGCGCCAGCAGCCAAGAATCGGGTTACACTGAAGCTTTCTTT
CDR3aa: CASSQESGYTEAFF

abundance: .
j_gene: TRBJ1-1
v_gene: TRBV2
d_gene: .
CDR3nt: TGTGCCAGCAGTGCCTACAGGGTCGGGGCTGAAGCTTTCTTT
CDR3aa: CASSAYRVGAEAFF

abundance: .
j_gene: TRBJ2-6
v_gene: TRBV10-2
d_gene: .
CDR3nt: TGCGCCAGCGGAGGGGGGTTTAGCTCTGGGGCCAACGTCCTGACTTTC
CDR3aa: CASGGGFSSGANVLTF

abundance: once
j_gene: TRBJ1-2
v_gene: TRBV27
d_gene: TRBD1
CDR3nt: TGTGCCAGCAGTTTCTCACAGGGGACCTATGGCTACACCTTC
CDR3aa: CASSFSQGTYGYTF

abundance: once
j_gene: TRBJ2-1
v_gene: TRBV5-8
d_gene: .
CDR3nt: TGTGCCAGCACCCAAGGGTTGACGGAATACAATGAGCAGTTCTTC
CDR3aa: CASTQGLTEYNEQFF

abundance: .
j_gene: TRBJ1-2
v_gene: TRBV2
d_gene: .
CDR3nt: TGTGCCAGCAGTGTAATGGGGGACGGCTACACCTTC
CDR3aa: CASSVMGDGYTF

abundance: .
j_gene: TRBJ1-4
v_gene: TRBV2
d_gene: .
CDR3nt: TGTGCCAGAAACGGAGGGCCTAATGAAAAACTGTTTTTT
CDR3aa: CARNGGPNEKLFF

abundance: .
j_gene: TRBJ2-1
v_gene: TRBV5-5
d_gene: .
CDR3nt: TGTGCCAGCAGCTTGGGGGACGACTACAATGAGCAGTTCTTC
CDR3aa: CASSLGDDYNEQFF

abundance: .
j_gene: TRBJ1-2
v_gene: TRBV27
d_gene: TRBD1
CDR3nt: TGTGCCAGCAGTCCCCGGGACAGGACCTATGGCTACACCTTC
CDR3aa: CASSPRDRTYGYTF

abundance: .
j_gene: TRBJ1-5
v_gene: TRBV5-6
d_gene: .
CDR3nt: TGTGCCAGCAGAAAAAGGGGGTACGGGAGCAATCAGCCCCAGCATTTT
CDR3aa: CASRKRGYGSNQPQHF